This T cell receptor beta chain originates from a study of blood T cells in healthy people across ages. General study findings and limits: Strongly correlated with naive T cell percentage was TCR beta diversity. When one million T cells were used, diversity estimates were thought to be underestimates.

Ten milliliters of peripheral blood were drawn from each donor. V shed 4 bases and J shed 4 bases, with 13 bases lying between them. This CDR3 is built from 14 residues. Germline V lookup: CDR1 SGHRS, CDR2 YFSETQ. Through a sample-barcoded 5' primer and a J-beta primer mix, a second PCR was run for 7 to 11 cycles. With 12 random nucleotides, a template-switch adaptor tagged each individual cDNA molecule. TCRdb ran MiXCR on the 5' RACE reads and lists one entry per CDR3 protein. The profile shows fewer than 700,000 distinct CDR3 sequences, around half of them singletons. About this clonotype: As yet, its antigen is unknown.

The specimen was blood. The sequence came from a man older than 75 in good health. V usage is TRBV5-1 and J usage is TRBJ2-3, with TRBD1 as a possible D gene (6 bases). The CDR3 sequence: CASSASTGSDTQYF. The CDR3 nucleotides are TGCGCCAGCAGCGCCTCTACAGGGTCAGATACGCAGTATTTT.